This entry lists 9 T cell receptor beta chains sequenced from one sample in a study of shared clonotypes between healthy human individuals. Method: immunoSEQ multiplex PCR; TCRdb's copy keeps in-frame clones and lacks some. The top ten hold 0.9% to 1.4% of the sample, which has about 2 million clones, about 95% seen once. The naive CD8 fraction comprised CD45RO-negative cells positively selected for CCR7 and excluded terminally differentiated effector memory CD45RA+ cells. Sequenced input: naive CD8+ T cells sorted from blood. All receptors come from a man aged 18 to 30 in good health.

Worth noting for this clone: Other DNA sequences from this sample encode an identical CDR3 as well. The V gene is TRBV9, the J gene TRBJ1-4; D remains unclear. The CDR3 has 15 residues. V lost 5 bases and J lost 0, with 11 bases in between. Germline loops: CDR1 SGDLS, CDR2 YYNGEE. The DNA for the CDR3 is TGTGCCAGCAGTGTGGGCGGAGCAACTAATGAAAAACTGTTTTTT. Its protein product is CASSVGGATNEKLFF.

The V and J genes are TRBV30 and TRBJ2-5; D ambiguous. Germline CDR1 reads GTSNPN; CDR2 reads SVGIG (reference sequence). The CDR3 runs to 13 residues. Trimming left V 4 bases short and J 10 bases short, with 19 bases between. CDR3 amino acids: CAWTPNSGVSQYF. The DNA of the CDR3 is TGTGCCTGGACCCCAAACAGTGGGGTGAGCCAGTACTTC.

Concerning this clone itself: Distinct nucleotide sequences in the sample also encode this CDR3. This chain uses TRBV5-4 with TRBJ1-2; D unresolved. CDR1 is SGHNT, CDR2 YYREEE, per germline (reference sequence). The V and J ends lost 1 base and 2 bases respectively, with 6 bases between them. The CDR3 runs 13 residues. The CDR3 sequence is CASSLTANYGYTF. Here the CDR3 DNA reads TGTGCCAGCAGCTTGACAGCAAACTATGGCTACACCTTC.

The rearrangement links TRBV9 to TRBJ2-3; D gene uncertain. The germline V and J ends were trimmed by 4 bases and 6 bases, with 18 bases remaining between them. CDR3 length: 15 amino acids. Per the germline V gene, CDR1 is SGDLS and CDR2 is YYNGEE. The CDR3 nucleotides read TGTGCCAGCAGCCCCTCGGCTCCAACTTGGGATACGCAGTATTTT. This translates into CASSPSAPTWDTQYF.

V gene TRBV5-1 combines with J gene TRBJ2-5; perhaps TRBD2 as D (7 bases). Looked up from germline, CDR1 is SGHRS and CDR2 is YFSETQ. V lost 1 base to trimming and J lost 4 bases, with 14 bases between them. This CDR3 comprises 15 residues. The DNA of the CDR3 is TGCGCCAGCAGCTTGAGTGCCGGGGGGCCAGAGACCCAGTACTTC. Encoded protein: CASSLSAGGPETQYF.

V is TRBV4-1 and J is TRBJ1-1; D possibly corresponds to TRBD1 (6 bases). CDR3 length: 13 amino acids. Trimming cost V 4 bases and J 8 bases, with 14 bases left between them. Looked up from germline, CDR1 is MGHRA and CDR2 is YSYEKL. The CDR3 is CASSPAGAPEAFF. DNA of the CDR3: TGCGCCAGCAGCCCCGCAGGGGCTCCCGAAGCTTTCTTT.

The DNA of the CDR3 is TGCGCCAGCAGCTTGGAGGCAGGGGGAGAGGTTGAAGCTTTCTTT. This sequence encodes CASSLEAGGEVEAFF. The chain carries TRBV5-1 and TRBJ1-1; TRBD1 matches at 7 bases. The CDR3 length is 15 residues. The germline CDR1 and CDR2 sequences are SGHRS and YFSETQ. V lost 0 bases, J lost 7 bases, and 9 bases stayed unmatched.

The chain combines TRBV28 with TRBJ2-7; 7 nucleotides match TRBD1. Per the germline V gene, CDR1 is MDHEN and CDR2 is SYDVKM. Trimming took 3 bases from V and 0 from J; bases not matched to a gene: 5. This CDR3 has 15 amino acids. The CDR3 region is CASSFRGGYSYEQYF. The DNA of the CDR3 is TGTGCCAGCAGTTTTCGAGGGGGCTACTCCTACGAGCAGTACTTC.

The J gene is TRBJ2-3, the V gene TRBV9, with TRBD2 as a possible D gene (7 bases). The CDR3 length is 15 residues. CDR1 and CDR2 from the germline V gene are SGDLS and YYNGEE. Trimming cost V 6 bases and J 2 bases, with 16 bases left between them. The CDR3 nucleotides are TGTGCCAGCACCCCTGGGGGGGCGGCCACAGATACGCAGTATTTT. Amino acid sequence: CASTPGGAATDTQYF.